A selection of T cell receptor beta chains follows, all from one sample in a study of OX40 agonist ivuxolimab in advanced cancers. Profiling relied on immunoSEQ multiplex PCR, and the TCRdb table lists in-frame clones only, not all of them. Here the sample spans tens of thousands of clones, roughly 85% being singletons. The source was CD4+ or CD8+ T cells sorted from blood, collected in a trial of the OX40 agonist ivuxolimab. These receptors all stem from an adult with an advanced solid tumor such as melanoma, head and neck, liver or kidney cancer. Each CDR3 is given with its conserved first and last residue. Rows give clone size only sometimes, using once, few, many, or a class for an expanded clone.

>NA|TRBV5-4
CASSFEGDRGTDTQYF
>NA|TRBV10-3
CATRQPNTEAFF
>NA|TRBV19
CASSRGLAARGELFF
>medium-sized|TRBV7-9
CASSQRTDGEGYTF
>NA|TRBV30
CARGGSTDTQYF
>NA|TRBV7-9
CASSSPAGVELFF
>once|TRBV6-5
CASTKLAESYEQYF
>NA|TRBV30
CACPGGDYGYTF
>NA|TRBV7-9
CASSSASADTQYF
>NA|TRBV6-5
CASRSSNRLRGYTF
>NA|TRBV6-6
CDNRETRAGENEQYF
>NA|TRBV5-4
CASSFGEDYGYTF
>NA|TRBV5-4
CASSLVSGGADTQYF
>NA|TRBV6-1
CASMQGALNQPQHF